This entry lists 24 T cell receptor beta chains sequenced from one sample in a study of cytomegalovirus exposure and HLA in healthy donors. Here immunoSEQ multiplex PCR was the method, and the copy in TCRdb shows in-frame clones only, minus some. The table records about 220,000 clones, just over 90% of them present only once. Sequencing was carried out using PBMCs. Receptors originate from a woman aged 18-30 years in good health and CMV-seronegative.

This chain links TRBV7-7 with TRBJ1-2; 8 bases match TRBD1. Germline lookup yields CDR1 SSHAT and CDR2 FNYEAQ (reference sequence). The CDR3 spans 13 residues. Trimming cost V 5 bases and J 6 bases; bases outside gene matches: 5. CDR3 coding DNA: TGTGCCAGCAGCGCCGCAGGGGGCGATGGCTACACCTTC. It yields the protein CASSAAGGDGYTF.

V gene TRBV19 combines with J gene TRBJ2-2; 13 bases align to TRBD2. The CDR3 has 17 amino acids. The ends lost 3 bases at V and 2 bases at J; junction bases unmatched: 3. Germline loops: CDR1 LNHDA, CDR2 SQIVND (reference sequence). CDR3 bases: TGTGCCAGTAGTATCGGACTAGCGGGAGCTAACACCGGGGAGCTGTTTTTT. Translated: CASSIGLAGANTGELFF.

The gene calls are TRBV28 and TRBJ1-2, with a tentative D call TRBD1 (6 bases). CDR3 length equals 12 residues. V shed 8 bases and J shed 3 bases, with 10 bases lying between them. Germline CDR1 reads MDHEN; CDR2 reads SYDVKM. CDR3 region: CASGRQDYGYTF. DNA of the CDR3: TGTGCCAGCGGAAGACAGGACTATGGCTACACCTTC.

The V gene is TRBV2, the J gene TRBJ1-5; D not resolved. V was cut by 6 bases and J by 6 bases, with 12 bases left in between. CDR1 is SNHLY, CDR2 FYNNEI, per germline. The CDR3 is 13 residues long. This CDR3 reads CASRREEGQPQHF. The CDR3 DNA follows: TGTGCCAGCAGGAGGGAGGAAGGTCAGCCCCAGCATTTT.

This chain uses TRBV19 with TRBJ2-2, with TRBD1 identical over 10 bases. The CDR3 sequence is 16 residues long. Germline assignment: CDR1 LNHDA and CDR2 SQIVND (reference sequence). Trimming at V came to 4 bases and at J to 6 bases, leaving 8 bases not matched to a gene. Here the CDR3 DNA reads TGTGCCAGTAGTAGGGGACAGGGGTCCGTGGCCGGGGAGCTGTTTTTT. Translated, it gives CASSRGQGSVAGELFF.

The chain uses TRBV29-1 and TRBJ2-5; 12 nucleotides line up with TRBD2. J lost 1 base, V lost 4 bases, and 1 base had no gene match. This CDR3 is built from 14 residues. CDR1 and CDR2 (germline): SQVTM, ANQGSEA. The CDR3 region is CSVGLAGAQETQYF. The CDR3 DNA follows: TGCAGCGTTGGACTAGCGGGAGCCCAAGAGACCCAGTACTTC. Using reference TRBV29-1 and TRBJ2-5 for the parts outside the CDR3, the full variable domain is SAVISQKPSRDICQRGTSLTIQCQVDSQVTMMFWYRQQPGQSLTLIATANQGSEATYESGFVIDKFPISRPNLTFSTLTVSNMSPEDSSIYLCSVGLAGAQETQYFGPGTRLLVL.

V is TRBV19 and J is TRBJ2-5, with 9 bases matching TRBD2. V lost 3 bases to trimming and J lost 0 bases; unmatched junction nucleotides: 5. The length of the CDR3 is 16 residues. Germline V CDR1 and CDR2: LNHDA, SQIVND (reference sequence). The CDR3 region is CASSMSTSGYQETQYF. In DNA form, the CDR3 reads TGTGCCAGTAGTATGAGCACTAGCGGGTACCAAGAGACCCAGTACTTC.

The chain couples TRBV6-5 to TRBJ1-2; D is undetermined. CDR1 is MNHEY, CDR2 SVGAGI, per germline. This CDR3 is built from 15 residues. Trimming pared 5 bases from V and 2 bases from J, leaving 15 bases between. CDR3 DNA: TGTGCCAGCAGTCAGACTCAAGATCAGAACTATGGCTACACCTTC. Encoded protein: CASSQTQDQNYGYTF.

This chain connects TRBV6-6 to TRBJ1-1; no clear D. This CDR3 spans 11 amino acids. V dropped 7 bases and J dropped 1 base, with 4 bases sitting between them. Per the germline V gene, CDR1 is MNHNY and CDR2 is SVGAGI (reference sequence). DNA for the CDR3: TGTGCCAGCACAGGGAACACTGAAGCTTTCTTT. Encoded protein: CASTGNTEAFF.

The rearrangement links TRBV7-2 to TRBJ1-2; tentative D call: TRBD1 (6 bases). CDR3 length: 14 amino acids. V lost 0 bases to trimming and J lost 5 bases, with 10 bases between them. The germline V gene encodes CDR1 SGHTA and CDR2 FQGNSA. The CDR3 sequence is CASSLADREYGYTF. CDR3 coding DNA: TGTGCCAGCAGCTTAGCGGACAGAGAGTATGGCTACACCTTC.

CDR3 amino acids: CASSPELDNPNEQFF. CDR3 sequence (DNA): TGCGCCAGCAGCCCGGAGCTAGATAATCCCAATGAGCAGTTCTTC. The chain carries TRBV5-1 and TRBJ2-1, with D unresolved. The CDR3 has 15 residues. V was shortened by 4 bases and J by 6 bases, with 17 bases between the two germline ends. Germline V gives CDR1 SGHRS, CDR2 YFSETQ.

For the CDR3, the DNA is TGTGCCAGCCTAGAAGCGGGAGCCCGAACCGGGGAGCTGTTTTTT. Its translation: CASLEAGARTGELFF. The chain uses TRBV7-9 and TRBJ2-2; 8 bases agree with TRBD2. The CDR3 spans 15 residues. V was pared by 8 bases and J by 5 bases, with 10 bases of the junction left unmatched. Germline V gene data show CDR1 as SEHNR and CDR2 as FQNEAQ (reference sequence).

The chain recombines TRBV30 with TRBJ2-7; 8 bases match TRBD1. This CDR3 spans 16 amino acids. V gave up 6 bases and J gave up 0 bases; unmatched junction bases: 13. Germline V lookup: CDR1 GTSNPN, CDR2 SVGIG (reference sequence). The CDR3 region is CACQRSDRGLSYEQYF. The CDR3 region has the DNA TGTGCCTGCCAGCGCTCTGACAGGGGCCTCTCCTACGAGCAGTACTTC.

This clone showed up just once. V gene TRBV5-1 combines with J gene TRBJ1-1, with no clear D. Germline-derived CDR1 and CDR2 are SGHRS and YFSETQ. The V end was cut by 3 bases, the J end by 3 bases, with 15 bases between. There are 15 residues in the CDR3. CDR3 sequence (DNA): TGCGCCAGCAGCTCGGGAGATGTTTTTGACACTGAAGCTTTCTTT. This translates into CASSSGDVFDTEAFF.

The rearrangement uses TRBV9 and TRBJ2-7; no definite D call. Germline assignment: CDR1 SGDLS and CDR2 YYNGEE. The V end lost 0 bases, the J end lost 6 bases, and 10 bases lay between the germline ends. The length of the CDR3 is 13 residues. The CDR3 reads CASSVGPWSEQYF. The CDR3 DNA reads as TGTGCCAGCAGCGTAGGTCCCTGGAGCGAGCAGTACTTC.

CDR3 nucleotide sequence: TGTGCCAGCAGTTCCAAAGAGGCCAATGAGCAGTTCTTC. This encodes CASSSKEANEQFF. V is TRBV6-1 and J is TRBJ2-1; D gene uncertain. Trimming pared 5 bases from V and 6 bases from J, leaving 11 bases between. Germline V gives CDR1 MNHNS, CDR2 SASEGT. The CDR3 is 13 residues long.

The V call is TRBV19, the J call TRBJ1-5; perhaps TRBD1 as D (6 bases). Between the trimmed V and J ends, which lost 6 bases and 5 bases, there was a span of 17 bases. CDR1 LNHDA and CDR2 SQIVND come from the germline V gene (reference sequence). This CDR3 is 15 amino acids long. CDR3 in DNA: TGTGCCAGTAGCATCCGGAGGGGGGGTGATCAGCCCCAGCATTTT. Its protein product is CASSIRRGGDQPQHF.

The chain is built from TRBV5-1 and TRBJ2-3; the match to TRBD1 covers 11 bases. Losses at the gene ends were 5 bases for V and 6 bases for J; bases not matched to a gene: 8. The CDR3 runs 15 residues. Germline V gives CDR1 SGHRS, CDR2 YFSETQ. For the CDR3, the DNA is TGCGCCAGCAGACTGGGACAGGGGGGTCCGGATACGCAGTATTTT. Its translation: CASRLGQGGPDTQYF.

The J gene is TRBJ1-2, the V gene TRBV2, with D possibly matching TRBD1 (5 bases). Trimming left V 2 bases short and J 7 bases short, with 29 bases between. Germline-derived CDR1 and CDR2 are SNHLY and FYNNEI. There are 19 residues in the CDR3. The CDR3 sequence is CASSEFTTSLGLHATGYTF. The CDR3 DNA reads TGTGCCAGCAGTGAATTTACGACGTCCCTGGGGCTACATGCAACTGGCTACACCTTC.

The chain links TRBV10-3 to TRBJ2-5, with 9 positions matching TRBD2. V dropped 2 bases and J dropped 6; count of bases not matched to a gene: 13. The germline gives CDR1 ENHRY, CDR2 SYGVKD. This CDR3 is built from 17 residues. The CDR3 sequence: CAISEIGASGKVKTQYF. The CDR3 DNA reads TGTGCCATCAGTGAGATCGGAGCTAGCGGGAAGGTGAAGACCCAGTACTTC.

CDR3 sequence reads: CASSPSGGMTSEQYF. For the CDR3, the DNA is TGCGCCAGCAGCCCTTCCGGGGGTATGACCTCCGAGCAGTACTTC. The chain is built from TRBV5-1 and TRBJ2-7; perhaps TRBD2 as D (6 bases). The CDR3 runs 15 residues. CDR1 is SGHRS, CDR2 YFSETQ, per germline. V gave up 4 bases and J gave up 6 bases, with 20 bases separating them.

The V call is TRBV30, the J call TRBJ1-1; D possibly corresponds to TRBD1 (5 bases). Looked up from germline, CDR1 is GTSNPN and CDR2 is SVGIG (reference sequence). Trimming stripped 5 bases from V and 5 bases from J, with 9 bases between. The CDR3 runs to 11 residues. The CDR3 DNA reads as TGTGCCTGGCTGGGGGGAACTGAAGCTTTCTTT. Its protein product is CAWLGGTEAFF.

This rearrangement joins TRBV4-1 to TRBJ1-3; possible D gene TRBD1, 6 bases. The V gene's germline CDR1 is MGHRA and CDR2 YSYEKL. Trimming removed 2 bases at V and 0 bases at J, with 11 bases between. The CDR3 has 16 residues. CDR3 region: CASSQPQGYSGNTIYF. In DNA form, the CDR3 reads TGCGCCAGCAGCCAACCCCAGGGGTACTCTGGAAACACCATATATTTT.

This chain's CDR3 is CAWSLQGAYNEQFF. The CDR3 bases are TGTGCCTGGAGTCTACAGGGGGCGTACAATGAGCAGTTCTTC. The rearrangement links TRBV30 to TRBJ2-1; 9 nucleotides agree with TRBD1. Trimming at V came to 2 bases and at J to 4 bases, leaving 3 bases not matched to a gene. CDR1 is GTSNPN and CDR2 is SVGIG in the germline V gene (reference sequence). This CDR3 is 14 amino acids long.